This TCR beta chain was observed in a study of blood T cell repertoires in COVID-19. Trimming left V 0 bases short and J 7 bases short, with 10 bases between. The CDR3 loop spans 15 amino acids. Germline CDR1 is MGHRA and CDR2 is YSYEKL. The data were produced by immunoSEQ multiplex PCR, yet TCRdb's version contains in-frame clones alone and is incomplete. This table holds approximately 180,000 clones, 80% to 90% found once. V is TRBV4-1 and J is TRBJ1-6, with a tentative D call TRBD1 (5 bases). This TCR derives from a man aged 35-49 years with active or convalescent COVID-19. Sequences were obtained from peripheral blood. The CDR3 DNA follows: TGCGCCAGCAGCCAAGATCTGGCAGGGAATTCACCCCTCCACTTT. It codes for CASSQDLAGNSPLHF.